These T cell receptor beta chains were read from a single sample in a study of beta chain features in type 1 diabetes. Profiling relied on immunoSEQ multiplex PCR, and the TCRdb table lists in-frame clones only, not all of them. The sample holds about 390,000 clones, over 9% seen once. Sequenced material: central memory CD4+ T cells from blood. These receptors came from a man under 40 with type 1 diabetes. Each CDR3 is given with its conserved first and last residue. Fields, in order: CDR3 protein, CDR3 DNA, D gene, clone size, J gene, V gene. D genes are given only for firm matches. The size entry is marked missing in some rows and otherwise reads once, few, many or a size class.

CASSPLDRRSNQPQHF | TGTGCCAGTAGTCCGTTGGACAGGCGTAGCAATCAGCCCCAGCATTTT | TRBD1 | many | TRBJ1-5 | TRBV19
CASSPHGVSTNEKLFF | TGTGCCAGCAGCCCCCATGGGGTGTCCACTAATGAAAAACTGTTTTTT | - | few | TRBJ1-4 | TRBV9
CASRDRGDQPQHF | TGTGCCAGCAGAGACAGGGGCGATCAGCCCCAGCATTTT | TRBD1 | - | TRBJ1-5 | TRBV6-5
CASSTGQGRWEAQYF | TGTGCCAGCAGTACTGGACAGGGCCGATGGGAGGCCCAGTACTTC | TRBD1 | - | TRBJ2-5 | TRBV28
CASSIIASNEQFF | TGTGCCAGTAGTATAATCGCTAGTAATGAGCAGTTCTTC | - | - | TRBJ2-1 | TRBV19
CASTTYQGNTIYF | TGTGCCAGCACCACGTATCAAGGAAACACCATATATTTT | - | - | TRBJ1-3 | TRBV7-2
CASSLGRENTEAFF | TGTGCCAGCAGCTTAGGGAGAGAGAACACTGAAGCTTTCTTT | - | few | TRBJ1-1 | TRBV7-3
CSGGGEETQYF | TGCAGCGGGGGGGGTGAGGAGACCCAGTACTTC | TRBD2 | - | TRBJ2-5 | TRBV29-1
CSVASGAGETQYF | TGCAGCGTAGCCTCGGGAGCGGGAGAGACCCAGTACTTC | - | - | TRBJ2-5 | TRBV29-1
CASSLEQVATNEKLFF | TGTGCCAGCAGCCTCGAACAGGTTGCAACTAATGAAAAACTGTTTTTT | - | - | TRBJ1-4 | TRBV7-9
CASSQAGTGRDYGYTF | TGTGCCAGCAGCCAGGCCGGGACAGGGAGGGACTATGGCTACACCTTC | TRBD1 | - | TRBJ1-2 | TRBV4-2
CASDPDYSNQPQHF | TGTGCCAGCGATCCGGATTATAGCAATCAGCCCCAGCATTTT | - | few | TRBJ1-5 | TRBV6-1
CASSPRTGYTDTQYF | TGTGCCAGCAGTCCGCGGACAGGGTACACAGATACGCAGTATTTT | TRBD1 | - | TRBJ2-3 | TRBV28
CASSYPGAPLEAEAFF | TGTGCCAGCAGCTATCCCGGGGCCCCCCTGGAGGCTGAAGCTTTCTTT | - | - | TRBJ1-1 | TRBV7-2
CASSPGRGGQPQHF | TGTGCCAGCTCACCGGGGAGGGGAGGTCAGCCCCAGCATTTT | - | many | TRBJ1-5 | TRBV18
CASSFTSGAPGHF | TGCGCCAGCAGCTTTACTAGCGGAGCCCCAGGGCACTTC | TRBD2 | - | TRBJ2-7 | TRBV5-1
CASSSIAANTEAFF | TGTGCCAGCAGTTCGATCGCTGCTAACACTGAAGCTTTCTTT | - | - | TRBJ1-1 | TRBV6-6
CASSFPGHLNEKLFF | TGTGCCAGCAGCTTCCCGGGACACCTTAATGAAAAACTGTTTTTT | - | few | TRBJ1-4 | TRBV5-4
CASKPGQAYEQYF | TGCGCCAGCAAACCGGGACAGGCCTACGAGCAGTACTTC | TRBD1 | - | TRBJ2-7 | TRBV5-1
CASSPWTSGYDEQYF | TGTGCCAGCAGCCCCTGGACTAGCGGGTATGACGAGCAGTACTTC | TRBD2 | many | TRBJ2-7 | TRBV7-3
CASTMRGMGNQPQHF | TGTGCCAGCACCATGCGGGGTATGGGCAATCAGCCCCAGCATTTT | - | - | TRBJ1-5 | TRBV6-1
CASKPGNSPLHF | TGTGCCAGCAAACCAGGGAATTCACCCCTCCACTTT | - | - | TRBJ1-6 | TRBV6-5